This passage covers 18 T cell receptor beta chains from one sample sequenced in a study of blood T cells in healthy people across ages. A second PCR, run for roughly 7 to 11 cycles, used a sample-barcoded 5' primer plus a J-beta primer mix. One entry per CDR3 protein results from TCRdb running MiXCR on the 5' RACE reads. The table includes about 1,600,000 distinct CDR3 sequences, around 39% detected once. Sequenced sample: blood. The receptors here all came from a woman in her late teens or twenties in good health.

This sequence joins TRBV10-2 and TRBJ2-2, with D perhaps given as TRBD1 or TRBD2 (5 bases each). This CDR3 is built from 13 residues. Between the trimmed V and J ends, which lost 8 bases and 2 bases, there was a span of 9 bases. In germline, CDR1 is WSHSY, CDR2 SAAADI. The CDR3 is CASVGGNTGELFF. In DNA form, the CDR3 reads TGCGCCAGCGTTGGGGGTAACACCGGGGAGCTGTTTTTT.

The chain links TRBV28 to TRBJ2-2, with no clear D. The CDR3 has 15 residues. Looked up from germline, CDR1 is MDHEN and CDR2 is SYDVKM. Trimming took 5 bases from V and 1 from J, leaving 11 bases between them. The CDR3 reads CASSPPWGNTGELFF. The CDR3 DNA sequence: TGTGCCAGCAGTCCTCCGTGGGGGAACACCGGGGAGCTGTTTTTT.

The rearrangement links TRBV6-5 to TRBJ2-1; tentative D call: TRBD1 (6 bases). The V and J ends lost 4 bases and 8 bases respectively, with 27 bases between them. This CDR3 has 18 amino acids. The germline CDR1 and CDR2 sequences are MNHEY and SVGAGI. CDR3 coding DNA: TGTGCCAGCAGTTCCTACTTCCCGGGACACTCAGAAGGAGATGAGCAGTTCTTC. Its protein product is CASSSYFPGHSEGDEQFF.

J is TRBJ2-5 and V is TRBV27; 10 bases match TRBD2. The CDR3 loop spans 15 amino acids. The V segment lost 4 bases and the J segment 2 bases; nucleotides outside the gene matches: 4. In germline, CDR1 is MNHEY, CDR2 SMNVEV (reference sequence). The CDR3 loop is CASSYWTSGQETQYF. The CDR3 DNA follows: TGTGCCAGCAGTTATTGGACTAGCGGACAAGAGACCCAGTACTTC.

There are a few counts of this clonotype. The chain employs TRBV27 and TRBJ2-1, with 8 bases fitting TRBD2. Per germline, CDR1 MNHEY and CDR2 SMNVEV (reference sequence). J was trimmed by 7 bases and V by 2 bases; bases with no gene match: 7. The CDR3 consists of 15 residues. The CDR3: CASSLGIGGANEQFF. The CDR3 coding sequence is TGTGCCAGCAGTTTAGGGATCGGGGGGGCTAATGAGCAGTTCTTC.

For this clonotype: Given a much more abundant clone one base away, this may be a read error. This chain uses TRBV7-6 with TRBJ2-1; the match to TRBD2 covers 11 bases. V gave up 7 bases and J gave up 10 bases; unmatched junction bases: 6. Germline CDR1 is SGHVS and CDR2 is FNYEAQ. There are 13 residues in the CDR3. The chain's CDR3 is CASTLAGGYEQFF. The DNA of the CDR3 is TGTGCCAGCACTCTAGCGGGAGGCTACGAGCAGTTCTTC.

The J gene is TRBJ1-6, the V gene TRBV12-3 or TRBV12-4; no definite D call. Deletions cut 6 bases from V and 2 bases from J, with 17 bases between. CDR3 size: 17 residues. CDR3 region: CASSFNTVSPYNSPLHF. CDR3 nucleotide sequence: TGTGCCAGCAGCTTCAATACTGTTAGCCCCTATAATTCACCCCTCCACTTT.

DNA of the CDR3: TGTGCCAGCAAACCAACCACAGGGGCGCGGCAAGAGACCCAGTACTTC. The encoded protein is CASKPTTGARQETQYF. This chain joins TRBV27 and TRBJ2-5, with 7 nucleotides matching TRBD1. Per the germline V gene, CDR1 is MNHEY and CDR2 is SMNVEV (reference sequence). The CDR3 runs to 16 residues. V shed 7 bases, J shed 2 bases, and the junction held 13 bases outside the gene matches.

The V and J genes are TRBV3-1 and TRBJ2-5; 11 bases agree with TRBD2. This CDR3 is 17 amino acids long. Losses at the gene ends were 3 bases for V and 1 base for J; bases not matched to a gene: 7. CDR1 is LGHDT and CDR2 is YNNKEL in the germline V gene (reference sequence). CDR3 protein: CASSHSGLAGTQETQYF. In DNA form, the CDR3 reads TGTGCCAGCAGCCATTCCGGACTAGCGGGCACCCAAGAGACCCAGTACTTC.

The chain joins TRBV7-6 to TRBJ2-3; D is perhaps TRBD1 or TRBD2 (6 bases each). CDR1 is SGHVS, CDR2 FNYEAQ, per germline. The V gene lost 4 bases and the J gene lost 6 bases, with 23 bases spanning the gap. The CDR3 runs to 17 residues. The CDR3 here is CASSSPAGHLPGDTQYF. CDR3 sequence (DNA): TGTGCCAGCAGCTCACCGGCGGGACACTTACCCGGGGATACGCAGTATTTT.

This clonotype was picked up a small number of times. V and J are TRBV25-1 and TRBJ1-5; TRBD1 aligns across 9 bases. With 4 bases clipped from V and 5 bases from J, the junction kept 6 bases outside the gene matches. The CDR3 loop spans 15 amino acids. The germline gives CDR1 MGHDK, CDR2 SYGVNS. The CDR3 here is CASSAPGTGYQPQHF. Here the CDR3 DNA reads TGTGCCAGCAGTGCCCCCGGGACAGGGTATCAGCCCCAGCATTTT.

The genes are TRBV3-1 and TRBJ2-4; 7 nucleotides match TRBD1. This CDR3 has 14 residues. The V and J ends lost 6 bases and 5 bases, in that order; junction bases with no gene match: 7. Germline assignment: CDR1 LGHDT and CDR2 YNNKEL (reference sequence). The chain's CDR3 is CASSRGQAQNIQYF. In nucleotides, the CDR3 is TGTGCCAGCAGTCGAGGACAGGCCCAAAACATTCAGTACTTC.

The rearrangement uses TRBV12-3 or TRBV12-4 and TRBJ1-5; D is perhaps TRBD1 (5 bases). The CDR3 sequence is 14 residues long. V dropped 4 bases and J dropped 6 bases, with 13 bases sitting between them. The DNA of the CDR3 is TGTGCCAGCAGTTCCCCCATTGGGGGTCAGCCCCAGCATTTT. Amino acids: CASSSPIGGQPQHF.

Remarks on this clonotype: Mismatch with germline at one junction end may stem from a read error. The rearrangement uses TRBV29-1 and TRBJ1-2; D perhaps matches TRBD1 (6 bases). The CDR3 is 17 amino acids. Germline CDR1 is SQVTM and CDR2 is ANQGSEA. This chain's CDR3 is CSVEDPQSGADYYGHTF. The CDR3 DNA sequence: TGCAGCGTTGAAGATCCCCAGTCAGGGGCCGATTACTATGGCCACACCTTC.

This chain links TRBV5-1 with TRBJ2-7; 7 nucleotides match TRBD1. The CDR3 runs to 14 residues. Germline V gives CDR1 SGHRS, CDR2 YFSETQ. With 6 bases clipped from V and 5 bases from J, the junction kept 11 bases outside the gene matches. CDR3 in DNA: TGCGCCAGCAAACTCGGGCAGGGGGATAACGAGCAGTACTTC. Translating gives CASKLGQGDNEQYF. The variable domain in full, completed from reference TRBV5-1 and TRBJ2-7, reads KAGVTQTPRYLIKTRGQQVTLSCSPISGHRSVSWYQQTPGQGLQFLFEYFSETQRNKGNFPGRFSGRQFSNSRSEMNVSTLELGDSALYLCASKLGQGDNEQYFGPGTRLTVT.

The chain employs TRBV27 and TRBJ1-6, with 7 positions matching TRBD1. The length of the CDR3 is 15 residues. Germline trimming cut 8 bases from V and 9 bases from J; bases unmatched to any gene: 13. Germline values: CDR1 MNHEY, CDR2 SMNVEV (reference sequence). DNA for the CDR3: TGTGCCAGCCGCCTTACAGGGGCCGAGAGTTCACCCCTCCACTTT. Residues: CASRLTGAESSPLHF.

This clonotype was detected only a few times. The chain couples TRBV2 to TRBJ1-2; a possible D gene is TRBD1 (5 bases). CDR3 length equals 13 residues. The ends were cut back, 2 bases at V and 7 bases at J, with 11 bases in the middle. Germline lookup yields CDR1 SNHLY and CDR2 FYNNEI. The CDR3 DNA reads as TGTGCCAGCAGTGAACCCCAGGGTCGTGGCTACACCTTC. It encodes CASSEPQGRGYTF.

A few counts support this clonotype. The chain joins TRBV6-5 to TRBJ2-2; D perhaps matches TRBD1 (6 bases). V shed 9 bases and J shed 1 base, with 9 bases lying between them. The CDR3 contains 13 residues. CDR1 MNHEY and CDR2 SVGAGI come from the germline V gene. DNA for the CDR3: TGTGCCAGTCAACAGGGGAACACCGGGGAGCTGTTTTTT. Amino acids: CASQQGNTGELFF.